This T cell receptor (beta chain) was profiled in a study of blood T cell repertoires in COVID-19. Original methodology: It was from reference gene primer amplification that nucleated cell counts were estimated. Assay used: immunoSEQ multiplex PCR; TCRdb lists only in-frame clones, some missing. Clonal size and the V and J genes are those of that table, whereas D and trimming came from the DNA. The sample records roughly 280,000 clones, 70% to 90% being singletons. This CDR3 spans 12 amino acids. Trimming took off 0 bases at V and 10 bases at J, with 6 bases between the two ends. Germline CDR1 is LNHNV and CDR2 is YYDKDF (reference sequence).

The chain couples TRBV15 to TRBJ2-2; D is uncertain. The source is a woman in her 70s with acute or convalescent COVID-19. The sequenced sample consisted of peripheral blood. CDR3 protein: CATSRDQEELFF. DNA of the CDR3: TGTGCCACCAGCAGAGATCAGGAGGAGCTGTTTTTT.